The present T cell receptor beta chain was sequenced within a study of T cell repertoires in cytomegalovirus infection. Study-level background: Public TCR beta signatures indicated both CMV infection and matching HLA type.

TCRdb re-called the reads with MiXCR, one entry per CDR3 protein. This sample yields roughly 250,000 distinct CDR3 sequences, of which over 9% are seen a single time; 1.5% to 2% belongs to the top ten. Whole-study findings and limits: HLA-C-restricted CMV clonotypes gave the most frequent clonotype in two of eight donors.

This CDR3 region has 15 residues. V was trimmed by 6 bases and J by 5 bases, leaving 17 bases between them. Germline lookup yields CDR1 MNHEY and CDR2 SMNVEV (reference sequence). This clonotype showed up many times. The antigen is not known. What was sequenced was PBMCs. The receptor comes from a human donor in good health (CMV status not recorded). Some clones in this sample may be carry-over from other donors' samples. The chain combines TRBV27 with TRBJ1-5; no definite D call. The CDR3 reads CASSQQRSADQPQHF. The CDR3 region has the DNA TGTGCCAGCAGCCAACAGCGGTCGGCGGATCAGCCCCAGCATTTT.